The entry below gives a single T cell receptor (beta chain) sequence along with its context. This sample is part of a study of blood T cell repertoires in COVID-19. Overall study: Specimens from acute and convalescent COVID-19 originated in the United States, Italy and Spain. PBMCs, B-cell-depleted T cells, or T cells provided the cDNA or gDNA that made up the material.

Original processing methods: Estimates of nucleated cell counts were drawn from the amplification of reference gene primers. Libraries were prepared by immunoSEQ multiplex PCR; TCRdb keeps only in-frame clonotypes and omits some of them. D and trimming were read from the DNA, whereas the V and J calls and clone size are those reported in that table. The data show hundreds of thousands of clones, around 90% seen once. The sample comprised peripheral blood. This sequence originates from a woman in her forties or fifties who had recovered from COVID-19.

Here the CDR3 reads CASSVRTSAEDTQYF. As DNA, the CDR3 is TGTGCCAGCAGCGTTCGGACTAGTGCGGAAGATACGCAGTATTTT. V gene TRBV9 combines with J gene TRBJ2-3; 7 bases are a match to TRBD2. CDR1 is SGDLS and CDR2 is YYNGEE in the germline V gene. Losses at the gene ends were 2 bases for V and 5 bases for J; bases not matched to a gene: 8. The CDR3 contains 15 residues.